This passage covers 10 T cell receptor beta chains from one sample sequenced in a study of response to subunit inactivated influenza vaccine. MiXCR, applied by TCRdb to the RT-PCR reads, yields one record per CDR3 protein. The sample has approximately 530,000 distinct CDR3 sequences, under 9% seen once; the top ten hold 13%. Sequenced here: PBMCs from blood, sampled about 23 months after vaccination. The receptors come from a man in his fifties or sixties who received an inactivated influenza vaccine.

The gene calls are TRBV2 and TRBJ2-3; a possible D gene is TRBD2 (5 bases). The V end was cut by 6 bases, the J end by 5 bases, with 12 bases between. The CDR3 extends over 13 amino acids. Per the germline V gene, CDR1 is SNHLY and CDR2 is FYNNEI. The CDR3 DNA reads as TGTGCCAGCAGGAGGACTTCGCGAGATACGCAGTATTTT. This encodes CASRRTSRDTQYF.

In its sample, this clonotype was seen a few times. V usage is TRBV11-2 and J usage is TRBJ2-3; maybe TRBD2 (5 bases). Germline V gene data show CDR1 as SGHAT and CDR2 as FQNNGV. The CDR3 has 14 amino acids. With 6 bases removed from V and 4 bases from J, the gap between germline ends came to 14 bases. Written as DNA, the CDR3 is TGTGCCAGCAGTCCTGAGACTATCTCAGATACGCAGTATTTT. Its protein product is CASSPETISDTQYF. The whole variable domain, filled in from reference TRBV11-2 and TRBJ2-3, reads EAGVAQSPRYKIIEKRQSVAFWCNPISGHATLYWYQQILGQGPKLLIQFQNNGVVDDSQLPKDRFSAERLKGVDSTLKIQPAKLEDSAVYLCASSPETISDTQYFGPGTRLTVL.

The V gene is TRBV6-2 or TRBV6-3, the J gene TRBJ2-4; TRBD2 agrees at 10 bases. CDR3 length: 17 residues. Germline V gene sequence: CDR1 MNHEY, CDR2 SVGEGT. The J segment lost 3 bases and the V segment lost 0 bases, leaving 5 bases of the junction unmatched. The DNA for the CDR3 is TGTGCCAGCAGTTACTCGAAACTAGCGGGAAGCAAAAACATTCAGTACTTC. Its translation: CASSYSKLAGSKNIQYF.

This clonotype was seen only a few times. This chain joins TRBV24-1 and TRBJ2-1; D is undetermined. CDR3 length: 14 amino acids. The V and J ends lost 5 bases and 3 bases respectively, with 10 bases between them. The germline V gene encodes CDR1 KGHDR and CDR2 SFDVKD. The CDR3 protein is CATSGGRSYNEQFF. The CDR3 DNA reads TGTGCCACCAGTGGGGGTCGTAGCTACAATGAGCAGTTCTTC.

This clonotype has at least ten counts. The J gene is TRBJ1-3, the V gene TRBV12-3 or TRBV12-4; D unresolved. CDR3 length: 14 amino acids. Trimming shortened V by 4 bases and J by 0 bases, and 7 bases separated the two germline ends. The CDR3 sequence: CASSSLNSGNTIYF. In DNA form, the CDR3 reads TGTGCCAGCAGTTCCCTAAACTCTGGAAACACCATATATTTT.

This clonotype has a count of ten or more. The V and J genes are TRBV12-3 or TRBV12-4 and TRBJ1-2, with D perhaps matching TRBD1 (5 bases). The germline V and J ends were trimmed by 8 bases and 8 bases, with 30 bases remaining between them. This CDR3 is 17 amino acids long. The CDR3 sequence: CASRTQIAVQGGVGYTF. The CDR3 coding sequence is TGTGCCAGCCGAACCCAAATCGCGGTCCAGGGCGGGGTCGGCTACACCTTC.

This clonotype came up a few times. This chain links TRBV12-3 or TRBV12-4 with TRBJ1-6, with a weak D call TRBD1 (5 bases). V was clipped by 7 bases and J by 17 bases, with 18 bases between them. CDR3 length: 12 amino acids. The CDR3 nucleotides are TGTGCCAGCACCAGTTCAGGGATAGGGGTCCACTTT. The encoded protein is CASTSSGIGVHF.

This clonotype was counted at least ten times. V usage is TRBV5-1 and J usage is TRBJ2-1, with D unclear. The CDR3 is made up of 15 amino acids. Germline values: CDR1 SGHRS, CDR2 YFSETQ. The ends were cut back, 1 base at V and 8 bases at J, with 16 bases in the middle. For the CDR3, the DNA is TGCGCCAGCAGCTTGTCAGGCGATATTGGTTATGAGCAGTTCTTC. This sequence encodes CASSLSGDIGYEQFF.

This clonotype was detected many times. As DNA, the CDR3 is TGCAGTGCTCTCTTTAGGGAAGCGGGGTTAAATGAGCAGTTCTTC. Protein sequence: CSALFREAGLNEQFF. The rearrangement links TRBV20-1 to TRBJ2-1; TRBD2 aligns across 7 bases. J gave up 7 bases and V 5 bases, and 14 bases lay outside the gene matches. The CDR3 consists of 15 residues. Germline CDR1 DFQATT, CDR2 SNEGSKA (reference sequence).

Points on this clonotype: Being one base from a much bigger clone, this may be a read error. The genes are TRBV6-2 or TRBV6-3 and TRBJ2-3, with 10 bases fitting TRBD2. The CDR3 contains 18 residues. Germline-derived CDR1 and CDR2 are MNHEY and SVGEGT. V lost 2 bases to trimming and J lost 2 bases; unmatched junction nucleotides: 10. Written as DNA, the CDR3 is TGTGCCAGCAGTTACGGGAGCCTTAGCGGGGGGTCCACAGATACGCAGTATTTT. This encodes CASSYGSLSGGSTDTQYF.